The clone carrying this T cell receptor (beta chain) was picked up many times. 5'RACE primed at constant segments yielded TCR alpha and TCR beta cDNA libraries bearing sample barcodes and UMIs. Via MiXCR, TCRdb re-called the 5' RACE reads, giving one row per CDR3 protein. Among 200,000 to 250,000 distinct CDR3 sequences listed, 8% to 10% were seen once. This record comes from a study of T-cell memory formation after mild COVID-19. Study background: The TCR clusters were mostly specific to one donor.

From germline, CDR1 is ENHRY and CDR2 SYGVKD. With 8 bases removed from V and 9 bases from J, the gap between germline ends came to 20 bases. The CDR3 sequence is 15 residues long. V and J are TRBV10-3 and TRBJ1-6; D is uncertain. This TCR was recovered from a man aged 18 to 30 who had mild COVID-19 (a few samples of this study predate the infection). Cell type and time point are not known. The sequencing input was PBMCs or a T cell subset sorted from them (not recorded which). Here the CDR3 DNA reads TGTGCCATCTCCAAGGGCCCGGCCATCGGTTCACCCCTCCACTTT. It specifies CAISKGPAIGSPLHF.